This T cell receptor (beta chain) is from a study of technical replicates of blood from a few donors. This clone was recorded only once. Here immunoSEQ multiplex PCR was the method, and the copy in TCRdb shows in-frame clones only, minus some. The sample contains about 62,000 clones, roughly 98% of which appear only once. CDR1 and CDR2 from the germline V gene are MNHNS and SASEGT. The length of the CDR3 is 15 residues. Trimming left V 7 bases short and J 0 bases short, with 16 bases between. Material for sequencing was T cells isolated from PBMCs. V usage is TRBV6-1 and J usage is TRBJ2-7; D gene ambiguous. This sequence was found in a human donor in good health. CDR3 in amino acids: CASMPLGNPSYEQYF. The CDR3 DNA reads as TGTGCCAGCATGCCCCTAGGAAATCCCTCCTACGAGCAGTACTTC.